This entry lists 2 T cell receptor beta chains sequenced from one sample in a study of blood T cells in healthy people across ages. For the second PCR, which ran for about 7 to 12 cycles, a sample-barcoded 5' primer and a J-beta primer mix were used. TCRdb fed the 5' RACE reads into MiXCR, producing one record per CDR3 protein. The sample has 650,000 to 700,000 distinct CDR3 sequences; roughly half are singletons. Material: blood. The source is a woman aged 80 or over in good health.

CDR3 residues: CASSVRQGIGEQFF. DNA of the CDR3: TGTGCCAGCAGCGTGAGACAGGGTATAGGTGAGCAGTTCTTC. The chain carries TRBV5-8 and TRBJ2-1; TRBD1 matches 7 bases. The CDR3 covers 14 residues. V was clipped by 4 bases and J by 9 bases; unmatched bases: 10. Germline loops: CDR1 SGHTS, CDR2 YDEGEE.

The chain carries TRBV18 and TRBJ2-2; tentatively, D is TRBD2 (5 bases). Germline CDR1 KGHSH, CDR2 LQKENI. The length of the CDR3 is 16 residues. The V and J ends lost 2 bases and 6 bases respectively, with 16 bases between them. The CDR3 sequence is CASSPTTKSTSGELFF. In DNA form, the CDR3 reads TGTGCCAGCTCACCAACGACTAAATCAACCTCCGGGGAGCTGTTTTTT.